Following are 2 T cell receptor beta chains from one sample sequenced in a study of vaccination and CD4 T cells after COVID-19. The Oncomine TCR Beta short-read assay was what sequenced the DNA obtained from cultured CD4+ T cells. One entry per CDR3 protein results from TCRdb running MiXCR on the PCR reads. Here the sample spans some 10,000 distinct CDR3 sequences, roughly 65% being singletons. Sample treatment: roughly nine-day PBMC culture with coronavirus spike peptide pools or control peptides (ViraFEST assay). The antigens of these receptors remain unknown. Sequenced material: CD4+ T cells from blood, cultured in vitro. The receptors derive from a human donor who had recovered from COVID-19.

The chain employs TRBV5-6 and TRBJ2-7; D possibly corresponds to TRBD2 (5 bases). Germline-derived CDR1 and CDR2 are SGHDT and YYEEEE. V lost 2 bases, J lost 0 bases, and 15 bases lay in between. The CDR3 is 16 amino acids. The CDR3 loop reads CASSFWSGGRSYEQYF. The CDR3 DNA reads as TGTGCCAGCAGCTTCTGGTCTGGCGGGCGCTCCTACGAGCAGTACTTC.

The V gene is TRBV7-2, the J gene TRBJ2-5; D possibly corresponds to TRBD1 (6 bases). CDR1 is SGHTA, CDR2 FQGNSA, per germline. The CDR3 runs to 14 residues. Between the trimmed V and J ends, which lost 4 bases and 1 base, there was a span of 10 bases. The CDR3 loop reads CASSYRAPQETQYF. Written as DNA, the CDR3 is TGTGCCAGCAGCTACAGGGCGCCCCAAGAGACCCAGTACTTC.